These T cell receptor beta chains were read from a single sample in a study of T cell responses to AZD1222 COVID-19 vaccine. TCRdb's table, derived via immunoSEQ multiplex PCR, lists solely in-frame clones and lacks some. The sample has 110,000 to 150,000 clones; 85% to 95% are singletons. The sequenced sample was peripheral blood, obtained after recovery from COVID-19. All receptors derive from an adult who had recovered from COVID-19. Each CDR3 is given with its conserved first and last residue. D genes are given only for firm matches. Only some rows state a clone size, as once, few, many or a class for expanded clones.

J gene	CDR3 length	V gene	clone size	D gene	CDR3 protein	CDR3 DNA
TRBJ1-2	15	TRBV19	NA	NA	CASSAQGRGEYGYTF	TGTGCCAGTAGCGCCCAAGGAAGAGGGGAGTACGGCTACACCTTC
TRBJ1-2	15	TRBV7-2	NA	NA	CASSSTGIGNYGYTF	TGTGCCAGCAGCTCAACGGGGATAGGAAACTATGGCTACACCTTC
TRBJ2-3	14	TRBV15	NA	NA	CATRRGGPTDTQYF	TGTGCCACTCGTAGGGGGGGGCCCACAGATACGCAGTATTTT
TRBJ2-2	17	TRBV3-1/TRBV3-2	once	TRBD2	CASSGLAGSANTGELFF	TGTGCCAGCAGCGGACTAGCGGGCTCAGCGAACACCGGGGAGCTGTTTTTT
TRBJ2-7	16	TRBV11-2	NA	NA	CASSQLTGVVLYEQYF	TGTGCCAGCAGCCAACTCACGGGGGTAGTCCTCTACGAGCAGTACTTC
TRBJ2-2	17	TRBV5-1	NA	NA	CASSLVSGTASGGELFF	TGCGCCAGCAGCTTGGTTTCCGGGACGGCCTCTGGCGGGGAGCTGTTTTTT
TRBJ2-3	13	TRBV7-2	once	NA	CASSLSARVAQYF	TGTGCCAGCAGCCTAAGCGCCAGGGTAGCGCAGTATTTT
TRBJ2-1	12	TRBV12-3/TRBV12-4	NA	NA	CASSLGEWGAFF	TGTGCCAGCAGTTTAGGAGAGTGGGGAGCGTTCTTC
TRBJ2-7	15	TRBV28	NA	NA	CASSLRDRDNYEQYF	TGTGCCAGCAGTTTGAGAGATCGGGACAACTACGAGCAGTACTTC
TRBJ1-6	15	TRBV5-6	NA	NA	CASSLTAATGAPLHF	TGTGCCAGCAGCTTGACGGCAGCTACCGGGGCACCCCTCCACTTT
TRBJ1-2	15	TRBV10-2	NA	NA	CASSDYQIAPYGYTF	TGCGCCAGCAGTGACTACCAAATAGCGCCATATGGCTACACCTTC
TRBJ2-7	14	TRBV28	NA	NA	CASREGSRIYEQYF	TGTGCCAGCAGGGAAGGAAGCCGAATCTACGAGCAGTACTTC
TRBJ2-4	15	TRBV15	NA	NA	CATSRYGSGRNIQYF	TGTGCCACCAGCAGATACGGGTCTGGGAGGAACATTCAGTACTTC
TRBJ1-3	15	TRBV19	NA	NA	CASAGLRGSGNTIYF	TGTGCCAGCGCGGGACTGCGCGGCTCTGGAAACACCATATATTTT
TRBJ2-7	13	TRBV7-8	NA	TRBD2	CASSFRREGEQYF	TGTGCCAGCAGCTTCCGGCGGGAGGGTGAGCAGTACTTC
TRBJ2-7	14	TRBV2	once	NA	CASSAGDESYEQYF	TGTGCCAGCAGCGCCGGGGACGAGTCCTACGAGCAGTACTTC
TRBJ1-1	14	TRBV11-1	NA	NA	CASSPRRLDTEAFF	TGTGCCAGCAGCCCCCGCCGACTGGACACTGAAGCTTTCTTT
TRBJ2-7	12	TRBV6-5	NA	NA	CASGRAFDEQYF	TGTGCCAGCGGCCGAGCGTTCGACGAGCAGTACTTC
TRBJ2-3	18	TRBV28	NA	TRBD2	CASSSTDRRGSSTDTQYF	TGTGCCAGCAGTTCCACCGATCGGCGGGGGTCTAGCACAGATACGCAGTATTTT
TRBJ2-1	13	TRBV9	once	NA	CASSAGGLNEQFF	TGTGCCAGCAGCGCCGGGGGCCTCAATGAGCAGTTCTTC
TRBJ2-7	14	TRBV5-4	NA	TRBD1	CASSRQGSSYEQYF	TGTGCCAGCAGCAGACAGGGTAGCTCCTACGAGCAGTACTTC
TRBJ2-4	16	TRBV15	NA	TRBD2	CATSRDHVGGANIQYF	TGTGCCACCAGCAGAGATCACGTGGGAGGGGCTAACATTCAGTACTTC
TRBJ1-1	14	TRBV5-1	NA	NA	CASSLDRLNTEAFF	TGCGCCAGCAGCTTGGACAGGTTGAACACTGAAGCTTTCTTT
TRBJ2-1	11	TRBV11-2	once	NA	CASSLQGEQFF	TGTGCCAGCAGCCTTCAGGGTGAGCAGTTCTTC
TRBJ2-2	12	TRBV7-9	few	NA	CATRQTAGELFF	TGTGCCACCCGACAGACTGCCGGGGAGCTGTTTTTT
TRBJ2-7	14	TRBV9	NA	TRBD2	CASSAASGHYEQYF	TGTGCCAGCAGCGCCGCTAGCGGGCACTACGAGCAGTACTTC
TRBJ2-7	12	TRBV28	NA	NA	CASLSSPYEQYF	TGTGCCAGCTTGAGCAGTCCCTACGAGCAGTACTTC
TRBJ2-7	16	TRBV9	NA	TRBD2	CASSVGAAGRSSEQYF	TGTGCCAGCAGCGTAGGGGCAGCGGGACGAAGTAGTGAGCAGTACTTC
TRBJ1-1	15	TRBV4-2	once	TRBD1	CASSRSGTGNTEAFF	TGTGCCAGCAGCCGATCCGGGACAGGGAACACTGAAGCTTTCTTT
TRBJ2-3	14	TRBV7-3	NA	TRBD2	CASSLSGNTDTQYF	TGTGCCAGCAGCTTGAGCGGGAACACAGATACGCAGTATTTT
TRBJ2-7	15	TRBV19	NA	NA	CASSIVGTTGYEQYF	TGTGCCAGTAGTATTGTGGGGACCACCGGCTACGAGCAGTACTTC
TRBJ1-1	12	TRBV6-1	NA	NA	CASSESGNSAFF	TGTGCCAGCAGTGAAAGTGGGAATTCGGCTTTCTTT
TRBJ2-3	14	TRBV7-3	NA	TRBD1	CASSTRGSTDTQYF	TGTGCCAGCAGCACCAGGGGGAGCACAGATACGCAGTATTTT
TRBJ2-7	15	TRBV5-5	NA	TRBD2	CASSSGTAGAYEQYF	TGTGCCAGCAGCTCTGGAACAGCGGGAGCCTACGAGCAGTACTTC
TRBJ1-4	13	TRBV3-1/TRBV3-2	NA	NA	CASSQDGNEKLFF	TGTGCCAGCAGCCAAGATGGGAATGAAAAACTGTTTTTT
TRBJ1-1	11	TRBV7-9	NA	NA	CASSLATEAFF	TGTGCCAGCAGCTTAGCCACTGAAGCTTTCTTT
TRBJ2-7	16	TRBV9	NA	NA	CASSVGQGPPPDEQYF	TGTGCCAGCAGCGTAGGGCAGGGCCCTCCTCCGGACGAGCAATACTTC
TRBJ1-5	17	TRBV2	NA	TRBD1	CASSVAGQGLSNQPQHF	TGTGCCAGCAGCGTAGCGGGACAGGGGCTTAGCAATCAGCCCCAGCATTTT
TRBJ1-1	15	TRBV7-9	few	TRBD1	CASSFREGQGTEAFF	TGTGCCAGCAGCTTCAGGGAGGGACAGGGCACTGAAGCTTTCTTT
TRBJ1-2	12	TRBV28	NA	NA	CASSLPQNGYTF	TGTGCCAGCAGTTTACCACAGAATGGCTACACCTTC
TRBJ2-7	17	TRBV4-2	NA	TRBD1	CASSQEGTGGLSYEQYF	TGTGCCAGCAGCCAGGAGGGGACAGGGGGCCTTTCCTACGAGCAGTACTTC
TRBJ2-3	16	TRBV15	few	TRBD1	CATSGGPGQGTDTQYF	TGTGCCACCAGCGGGGGGCCGGGACAGGGCACAGATACGCAGTATTTT
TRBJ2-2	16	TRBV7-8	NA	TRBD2	CASSFTSGSMTGELFF	TGTGCCAGCAGCTTTACTAGCGGGAGTATGACCGGGGAGCTGTTTTTT
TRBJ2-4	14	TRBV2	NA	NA	CASSGGLAVNIQYF	TGTGCCAGCAGTGGCGGACTCGCTGTGAACATTCAGTACTTC
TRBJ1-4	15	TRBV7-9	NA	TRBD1	CASSSPNQGGEKLFF	TGTGCCAGCAGCTCCCCGAATCAGGGGGGAGAAAAACTGTTTTTT
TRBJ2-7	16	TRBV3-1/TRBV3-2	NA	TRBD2	CASSQDLPGGKYEQYF	TGTGCCAGCAGCCAAGATCTACCGGGAGGGAAGTACGAGCAGTACTTC
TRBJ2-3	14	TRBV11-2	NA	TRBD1	CASSLGQGTDTQYF	TGTGCCAGCAGCTTGGGACAGGGCACAGATACGCAGTATTTT
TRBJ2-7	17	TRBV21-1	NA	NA	CASSLAGGPRSSYEQYF	TGTGCCAGCAGCCTAGCGGGAGGGCCAAGATCATCCTACGAGCAGTACTTC
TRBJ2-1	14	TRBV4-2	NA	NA	CASSQGSGVNEQFF	TGTGCCAGCAGCCAAGGTTCAGGCGTCAATGAGCAGTTCTTC
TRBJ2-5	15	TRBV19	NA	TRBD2	CASSIAAGAGETQYF	TGTGCCAGTAGTATAGCAGCGGGAGCTGGTGAGACCCAGTACTTC
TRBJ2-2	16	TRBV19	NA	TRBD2	CASSPLSGRAPGELFF	TGTGCCAGTAGTCCTCTTAGCGGGAGGGCCCCCGGGGAGCTGTTTTTT
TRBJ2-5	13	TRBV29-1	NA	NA	CSVAVGAQETQYF	TGCAGCGTGGCTGTCGGGGCCCAAGAGACCCAGTACTTC
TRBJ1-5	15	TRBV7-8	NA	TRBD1	CASSLIRDRGHPQHF	TGTGCCAGCAGCCTCATCCGGGACAGGGGGCATCCCCAGCATTTT
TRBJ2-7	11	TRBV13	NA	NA	CASRQGGEQYF	TGTGCCAGCAGACAGGGAGGCGAGCAGTACTTC
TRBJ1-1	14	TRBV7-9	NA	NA	CASSHAGTITEAFF	TGTGCCAGCAGCCATGCCGGGACTATAACTGAAGCTTTCTTT
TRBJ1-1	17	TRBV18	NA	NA	CASSPPGSLMGYTEAFF	TGTGCCAGCTCACCACCGGGTTCCTTAATGGGCTACACTGAAGCTTTCTTT
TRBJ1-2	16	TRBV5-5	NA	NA	CASSLADRLRGIGYTF	TGTGCCAGCAGCTTGGCCGATCGACTACGGGGTATCGGCTACACCTTC